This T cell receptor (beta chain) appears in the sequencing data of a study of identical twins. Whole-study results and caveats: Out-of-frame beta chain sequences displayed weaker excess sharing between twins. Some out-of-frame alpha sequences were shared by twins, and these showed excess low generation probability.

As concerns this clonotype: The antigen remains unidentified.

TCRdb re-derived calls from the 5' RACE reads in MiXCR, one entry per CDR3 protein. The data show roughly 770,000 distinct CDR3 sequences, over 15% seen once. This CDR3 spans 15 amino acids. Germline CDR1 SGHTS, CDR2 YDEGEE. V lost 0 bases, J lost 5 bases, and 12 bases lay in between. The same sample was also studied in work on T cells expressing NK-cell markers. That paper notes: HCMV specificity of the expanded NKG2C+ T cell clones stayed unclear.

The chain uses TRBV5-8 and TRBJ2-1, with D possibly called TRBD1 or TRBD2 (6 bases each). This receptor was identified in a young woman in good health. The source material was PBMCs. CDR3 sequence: CASSLVGGHNNEQFF. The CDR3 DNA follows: TGTGCCAGCAGCTTGGTGGGGGGACACAACAATGAGCAGTTCTTC.